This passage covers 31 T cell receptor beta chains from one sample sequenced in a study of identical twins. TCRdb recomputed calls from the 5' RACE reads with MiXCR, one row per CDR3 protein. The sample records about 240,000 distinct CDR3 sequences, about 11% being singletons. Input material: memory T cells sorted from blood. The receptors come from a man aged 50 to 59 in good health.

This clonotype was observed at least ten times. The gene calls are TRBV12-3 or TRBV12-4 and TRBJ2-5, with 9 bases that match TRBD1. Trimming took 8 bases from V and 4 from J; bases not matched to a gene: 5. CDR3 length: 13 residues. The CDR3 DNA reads TGTGCCAGCGCCTGGGGACAGGGAGAGACCCAGTACTTC. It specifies CASAWGQGETQYF.

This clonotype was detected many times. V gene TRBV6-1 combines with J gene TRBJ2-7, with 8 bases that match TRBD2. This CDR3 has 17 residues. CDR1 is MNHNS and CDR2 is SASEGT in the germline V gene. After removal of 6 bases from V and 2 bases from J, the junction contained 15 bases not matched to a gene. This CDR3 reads CASSPRQLRGAPYEQYF. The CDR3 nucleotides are TGTGCCAGCAGCCCCAGACAGCTGCGGGGGGCACCCTACGAGCAGTACTTC.

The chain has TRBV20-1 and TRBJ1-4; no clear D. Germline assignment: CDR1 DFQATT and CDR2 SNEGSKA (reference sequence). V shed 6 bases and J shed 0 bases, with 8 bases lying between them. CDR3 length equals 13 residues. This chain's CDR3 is CSAKGTTNEKLFF. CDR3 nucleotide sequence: TGCAGTGCCAAAGGGACAACTAATGAAAAACTGTTTTTT.

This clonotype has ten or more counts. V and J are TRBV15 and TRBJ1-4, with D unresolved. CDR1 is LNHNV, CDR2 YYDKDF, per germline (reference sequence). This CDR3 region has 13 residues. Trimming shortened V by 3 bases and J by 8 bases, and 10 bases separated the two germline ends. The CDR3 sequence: CATSSQGWEKLFF. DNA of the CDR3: TGTGCCACCAGCAGTCAAGGGTGGGAAAAACTGTTTTTT.

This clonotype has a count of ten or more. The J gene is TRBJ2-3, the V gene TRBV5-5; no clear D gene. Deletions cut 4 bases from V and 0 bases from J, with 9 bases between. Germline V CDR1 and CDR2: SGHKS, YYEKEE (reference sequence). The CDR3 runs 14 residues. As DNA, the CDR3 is TGTGCCAGCAGCCCCGACCAGAGCACAGATACGCAGTATTTT. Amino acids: CASSPDQSTDTQYF.

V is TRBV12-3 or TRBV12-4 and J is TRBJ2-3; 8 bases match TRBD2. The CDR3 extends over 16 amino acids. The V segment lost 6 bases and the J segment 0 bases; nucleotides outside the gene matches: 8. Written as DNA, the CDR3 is TGTGCCAGCAGCCGCGCGCGGGGGGTTAGCACAGATACGCAGTATTTT. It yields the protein CASSRARGVSTDTQYF.

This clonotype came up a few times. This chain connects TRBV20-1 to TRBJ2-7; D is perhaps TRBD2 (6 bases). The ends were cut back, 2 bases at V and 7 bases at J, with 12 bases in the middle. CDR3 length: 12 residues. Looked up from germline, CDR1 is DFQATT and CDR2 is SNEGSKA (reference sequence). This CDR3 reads CSARSAGFEQYF. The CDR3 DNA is TGCAGTGCTAGAAGTGCGGGATTTGAGCAGTACTTC.

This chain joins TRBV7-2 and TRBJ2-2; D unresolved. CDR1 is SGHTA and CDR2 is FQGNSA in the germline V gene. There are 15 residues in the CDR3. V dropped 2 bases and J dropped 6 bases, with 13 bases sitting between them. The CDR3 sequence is CASSLLWGGAGELFF. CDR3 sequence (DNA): TGTGCCAGCAGCTTACTTTGGGGTGGGGCCGGGGAGCTGTTTTTT.

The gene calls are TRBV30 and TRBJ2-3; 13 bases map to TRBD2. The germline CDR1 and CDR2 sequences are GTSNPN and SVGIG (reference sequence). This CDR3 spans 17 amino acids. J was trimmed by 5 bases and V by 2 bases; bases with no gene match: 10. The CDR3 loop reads CAWSPDEGTSGVDTQYF. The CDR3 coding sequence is TGTGCCTGGAGTCCTGACGAGGGGACTAGCGGGGTAGATACGCAGTATTTT.

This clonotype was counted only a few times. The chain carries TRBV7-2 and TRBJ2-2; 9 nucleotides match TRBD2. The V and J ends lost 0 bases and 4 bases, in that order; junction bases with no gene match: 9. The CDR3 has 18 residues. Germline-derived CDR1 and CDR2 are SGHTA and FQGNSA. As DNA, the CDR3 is TGTGCCAGCAGCTTAGCGGGTCCGGCGGGGGGGCCCACCGGGGAGCTGTTTTTT. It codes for CASSLAGPAGGPTGELFF.

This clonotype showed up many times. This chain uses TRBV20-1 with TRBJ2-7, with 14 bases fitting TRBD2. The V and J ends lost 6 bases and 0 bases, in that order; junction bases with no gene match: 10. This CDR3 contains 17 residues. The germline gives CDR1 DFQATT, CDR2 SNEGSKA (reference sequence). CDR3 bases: TGCAGTGCATCCGGGACTAGCGGGGGCCTAATCTCCTACGAGCAGTACTTC. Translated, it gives CSASGTSGGLISYEQYF.

CDR3 in amino acids: CASSHRTSLGSDTQYF. CDR3 DNA: TGTGCCAGCAGCCACCGGACTAGTTTGGGGTCGGATACGCAGTATTTT. The chain combines TRBV4-2 with TRBJ2-3, with 7 positions matching TRBD2. The CDR3 contains 16 residues. Germline CDR1 reads LGHNA; CDR2 reads YNFKEQ. The V gene end was trimmed by 3 bases and the J gene end by 6 bases; junction bases not matched to a gene: 12.

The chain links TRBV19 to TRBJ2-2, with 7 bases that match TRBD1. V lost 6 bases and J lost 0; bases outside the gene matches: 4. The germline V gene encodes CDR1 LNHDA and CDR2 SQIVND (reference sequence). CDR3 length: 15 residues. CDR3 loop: CASSKQGTNTGELFF. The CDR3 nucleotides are TGTGCCAGTAGCAAACAGGGGACGAACACCGGGGAGCTGTTTTTT.

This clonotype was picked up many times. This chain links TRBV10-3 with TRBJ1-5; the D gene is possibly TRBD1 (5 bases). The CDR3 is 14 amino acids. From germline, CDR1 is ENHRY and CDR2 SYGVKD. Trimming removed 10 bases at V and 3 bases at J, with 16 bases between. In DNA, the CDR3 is TGTGCCACATCCGATACAGGAGCCAATCAGCCCCAGCATTTT. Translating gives CATSDTGANQPQHF.

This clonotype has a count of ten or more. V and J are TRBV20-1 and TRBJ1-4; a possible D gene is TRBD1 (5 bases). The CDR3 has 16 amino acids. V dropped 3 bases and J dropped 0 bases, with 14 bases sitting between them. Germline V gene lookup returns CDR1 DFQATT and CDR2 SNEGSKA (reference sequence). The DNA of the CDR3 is TGCAGTGCTAGGGGACCTTCCCACACAACTAATGAAAAACTGTTTTTT. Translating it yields CSARGPSHTTNEKLFF.

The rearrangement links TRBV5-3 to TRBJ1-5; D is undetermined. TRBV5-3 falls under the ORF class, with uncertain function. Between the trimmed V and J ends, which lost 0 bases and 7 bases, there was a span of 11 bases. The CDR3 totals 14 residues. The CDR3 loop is CARSLGVRRQPQHF. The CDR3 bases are TGTGCCAGAAGCTTGGGTGTCAGAAGGCAGCCCCAGCATTTT.

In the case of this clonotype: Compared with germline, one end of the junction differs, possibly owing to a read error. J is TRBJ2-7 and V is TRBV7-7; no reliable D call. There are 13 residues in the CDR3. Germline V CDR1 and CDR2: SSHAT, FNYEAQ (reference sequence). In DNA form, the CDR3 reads TGTGCTAGCAGCGCCGATCGGACGGGCGAGCAGTACTTC. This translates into CASSADRTGEQYF.

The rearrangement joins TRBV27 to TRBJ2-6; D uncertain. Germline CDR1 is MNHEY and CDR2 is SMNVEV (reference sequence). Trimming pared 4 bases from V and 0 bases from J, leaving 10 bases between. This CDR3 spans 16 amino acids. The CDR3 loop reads CASSYLGFSGANVLTF. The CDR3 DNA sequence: TGTGCCAGCAGTTACTTGGGATTCTCTGGGGCCAACGTCCTGACTTTC.

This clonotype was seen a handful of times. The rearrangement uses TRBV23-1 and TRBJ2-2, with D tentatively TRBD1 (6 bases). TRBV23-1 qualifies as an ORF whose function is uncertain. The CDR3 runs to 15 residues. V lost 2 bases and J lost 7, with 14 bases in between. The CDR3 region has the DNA TGCGCCAGCAGTCAACCGGGACACACCGTCGGGGAGCTGTTTTTT. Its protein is CASSQPGHTVGELFF.

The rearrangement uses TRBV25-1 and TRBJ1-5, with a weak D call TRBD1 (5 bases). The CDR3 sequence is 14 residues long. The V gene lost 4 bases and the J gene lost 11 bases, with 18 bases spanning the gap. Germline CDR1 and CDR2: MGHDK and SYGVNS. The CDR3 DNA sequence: TGTGCCAGCAGTGTCGTCGGGGGGACCCCGGCCCAGCATTTT. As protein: CASSVVGGTPAQHF.

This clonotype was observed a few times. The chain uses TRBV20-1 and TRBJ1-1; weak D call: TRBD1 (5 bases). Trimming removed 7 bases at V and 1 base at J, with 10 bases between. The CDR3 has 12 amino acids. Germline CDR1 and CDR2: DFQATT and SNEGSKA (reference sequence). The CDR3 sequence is CSGGDGNTEAFF. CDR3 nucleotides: TGCAGTGGGGGGGACGGGAACACTGAAGCTTTCTTT.

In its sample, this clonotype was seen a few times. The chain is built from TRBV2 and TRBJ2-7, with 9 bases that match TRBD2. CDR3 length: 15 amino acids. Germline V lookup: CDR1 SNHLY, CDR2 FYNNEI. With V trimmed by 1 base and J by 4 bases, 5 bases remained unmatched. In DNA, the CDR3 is TGTGCCAGCAGTGAAGAAGCGGGGGGCCTTTACGAGCAGTACTTC. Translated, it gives CASSEEAGGLYEQYF.

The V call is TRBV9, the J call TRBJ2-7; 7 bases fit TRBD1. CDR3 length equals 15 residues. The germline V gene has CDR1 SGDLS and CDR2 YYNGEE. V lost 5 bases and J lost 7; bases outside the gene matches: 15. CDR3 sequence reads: CASSAETGSLREQYF. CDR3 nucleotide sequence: TGTGCCAGCAGTGCGGAGACAGGGAGTCTTCGGGAGCAGTACTTC.

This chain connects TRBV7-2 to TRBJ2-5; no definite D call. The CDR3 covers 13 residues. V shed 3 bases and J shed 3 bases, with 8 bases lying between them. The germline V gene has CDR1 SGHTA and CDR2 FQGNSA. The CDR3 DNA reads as TGTGCCAGCAGCTTTTCTGCAAAAGAGACCCAGTACTTC. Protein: CASSFSAKETQYF.

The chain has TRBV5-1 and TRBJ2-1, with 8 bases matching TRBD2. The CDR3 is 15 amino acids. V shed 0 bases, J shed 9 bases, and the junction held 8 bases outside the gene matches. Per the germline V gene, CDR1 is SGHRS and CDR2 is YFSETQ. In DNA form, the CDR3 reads TGCGCCAGCAGCTTGGGGTCCGTTAGCGGGGTTGAGCAGTTCTTC. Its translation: CASSLGSVSGVEQFF.

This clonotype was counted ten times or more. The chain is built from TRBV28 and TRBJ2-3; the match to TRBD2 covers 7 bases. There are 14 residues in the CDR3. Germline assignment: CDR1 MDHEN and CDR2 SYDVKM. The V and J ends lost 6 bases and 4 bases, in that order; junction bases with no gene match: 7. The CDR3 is CASSLRGGPDTQYF. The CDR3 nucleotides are TGTGCCAGCAGCCTCCGGGGAGGGCCAGATACGCAGTATTTT.

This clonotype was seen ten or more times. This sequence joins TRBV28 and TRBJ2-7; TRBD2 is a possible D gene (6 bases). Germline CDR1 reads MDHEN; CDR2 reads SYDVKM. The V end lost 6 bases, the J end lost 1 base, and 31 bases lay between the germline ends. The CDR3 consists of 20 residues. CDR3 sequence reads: CASRRRHSRGRLSLSYEQYF. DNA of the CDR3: TGTGCCAGCAGACGTAGGCATTCGCGGGGCAGGCTTTCTCTTTCCTACGAGCAGTACTTC.

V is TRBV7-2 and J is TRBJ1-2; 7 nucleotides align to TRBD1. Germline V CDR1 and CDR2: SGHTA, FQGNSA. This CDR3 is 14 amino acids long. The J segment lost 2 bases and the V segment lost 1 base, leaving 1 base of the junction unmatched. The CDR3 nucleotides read TGTGCCAGCAGCTTAGGGGGACAGAACTATGGCTACACCTTC. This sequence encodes CASSLGGQNYGYTF.

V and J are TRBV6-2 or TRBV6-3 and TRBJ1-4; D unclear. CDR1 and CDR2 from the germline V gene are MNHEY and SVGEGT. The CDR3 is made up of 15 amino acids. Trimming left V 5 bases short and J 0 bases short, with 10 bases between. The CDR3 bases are TGTGCCAGCAGTGACTGGTGGTCAACTAATGAAAAACTGTTTTTT. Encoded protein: CASSDWWSTNEKLFF.

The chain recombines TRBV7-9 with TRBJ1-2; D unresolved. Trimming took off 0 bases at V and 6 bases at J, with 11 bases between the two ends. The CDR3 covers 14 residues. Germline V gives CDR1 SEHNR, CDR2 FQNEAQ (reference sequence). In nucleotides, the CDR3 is TGTGCCAGCAGCTTAGCGCAAACACAGCATGGCTACACCTTC. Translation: CASSLAQTQHGYTF.

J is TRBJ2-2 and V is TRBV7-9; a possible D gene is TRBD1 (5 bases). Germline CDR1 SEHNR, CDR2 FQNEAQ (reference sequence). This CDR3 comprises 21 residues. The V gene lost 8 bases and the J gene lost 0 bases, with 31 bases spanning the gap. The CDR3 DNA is TGTGCCAGCGACCGCCTGCACGATGGGGCGTGGATTTCCACGAACACCGGGGAGCTGTTTTTT. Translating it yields CASDRLHDGAWISTNTGELFF.